This T cell receptor beta chain came from a study of blood T cell repertoires in COVID-19. Clones were sequenced by immunoSEQ multiplex PCR, and TCRdb holds only the in-frame ones, with some missing. The sample yields about 310,000 clones, 85% seen once. This CDR3 is 16 amino acids long. This clonotype originated in a woman aged 25 to 39 who had been exposed to COVID-19. The specimen was PBMCs or T cells enriched from blood (not recorded which). The chain has TRBV21-1 and TRBJ2-7; the D call TRBD2 from the table was never checked on the DNA. TRBV21-1 is described as a pseudogene. The CDR3 sequence is CASSKEGEAGVYEQYF. Here the CDR3 DNA reads TGTGCCAGCAGCAAAGAGGGGGAAGCGGGGGTCTACGAGCAGTACTTC.